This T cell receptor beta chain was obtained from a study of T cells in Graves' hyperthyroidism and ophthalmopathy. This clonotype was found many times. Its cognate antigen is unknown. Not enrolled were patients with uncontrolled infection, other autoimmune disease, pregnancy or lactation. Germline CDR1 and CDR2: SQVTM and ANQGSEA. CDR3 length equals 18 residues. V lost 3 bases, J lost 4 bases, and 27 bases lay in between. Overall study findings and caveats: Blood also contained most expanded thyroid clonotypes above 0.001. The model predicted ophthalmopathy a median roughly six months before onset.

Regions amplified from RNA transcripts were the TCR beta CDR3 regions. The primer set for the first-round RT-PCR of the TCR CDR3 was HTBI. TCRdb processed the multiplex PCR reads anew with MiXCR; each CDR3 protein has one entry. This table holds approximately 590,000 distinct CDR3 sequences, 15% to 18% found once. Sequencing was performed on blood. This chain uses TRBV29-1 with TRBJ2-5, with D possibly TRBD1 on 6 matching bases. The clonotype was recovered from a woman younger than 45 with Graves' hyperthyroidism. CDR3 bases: TGCAGCGTTGAGTTGTTCCGCACAGGGCGACGAAAGGGAGAGACCCAGTACTTC. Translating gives CSVELFRTGRRKGETQYF. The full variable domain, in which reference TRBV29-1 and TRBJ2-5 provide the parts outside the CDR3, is SAVISQKPSRDICQRGTSLTIQCQVDSQVTMMFWYRQQPGQSLTLIATANQGSEATYESGFVIDKFPISRPNLTFSTLTVSNMSPEDSSIYLCSVELFRTGRRKGETQYFGPGTRLLVL.